Here is one TCR beta chain with its context. Its cognate antigen is unknown. Trimming removed 4 bases at V and 1 base at J, with 8 bases between. Germline V gene sequence: CDR1 SGHRS, CDR2 YFSETQ. The length of the CDR3 is 13 residues. cDNA serving as the sequencing template came from extracted, reverse transcribed RNA. Sequenced by immunoSEQ multiplex PCR; TCRdb stores in-frame clones only, minus some. The table has over 120,000 clones, 40% to 55% seen once; the top ten hold over 0.85%. This entry is derived from a study of CD8+ T cells in alopecia areata. Lesional scalp tissue (obtained by punch biopsy) and peripheral blood were collected from alopecia areata patients. Study-wide results and caveats: Higher clonality was seen in lesional scalp than in normal scalp, especially in alopecia totalis/universalis.

The rearrangement joins TRBV5-1 to TRBJ1-2; D gene unclear. Sample: CD4+ T cells sorted from blood, taken at week 0. The receptor comes from a human donor with alopecia areata. DNA for the CDR3: TGCGCCAGCAGCCAGGCCAGTAACTATGGCTACACCTTC. Its protein is CASSQASNYGYTF.